This T cell receptor (beta chain) was observed in a study of blood T cell repertoires in COVID-19 (dated by TCRdb to about 2020). Some background on the complete study: Collaborator samples came from the United States, Italy and Spain and covered acute and convalescent phases of COVID-19. The prospective study material was composed of cDNA or gDNA derived from T cells, B-cell-depleted T cells, or PBMCs. The dataset comprised deeply sampled blood TCRbeta repertoires from subjects exposed to, actively infected with, or recovered from COVID-19. The repertoires were made available in a free public database intended to serve as a resource for research on the immune response to SARS-CoV-2. Samples came from the ongoing ImmuneRACE study (first 160 participants) plus 1,254 subjects from 6 global collaborators. A de-identified subject ID, COVID-19 status, age in years and sex were almost always included in the sample metadata. Where available, HLA class I and class II types were obtained from metadata supplied by the sample provider rather than from assay-based typing.

One collaborating source in Seattle enrolled patients while the patients were actively infected and followed the patients over time throughout the course of disease. Whole blood was collected in K2EDTA tubes by collaborating institutions according to the institutions' own protocols. For TCRbeta analysis, collaborators shipped samples as frozen whole blood, isolated PBMCs, or DNA extracted from either of those sample types. TCRbeta CDR3 regions were amplified from genomic DNA using the immunoSEQ Assay, a bias-controlled multiplex PCR. The study's processing was this. Nucleated cell counts per sample were estimated from amplification of reference gene primers within the assay. To quantify the absolute abundance of each unique TCRbeta CDR3 rearrangement, sequence reads were collapsed and filtered. Productive Simpson clonality was computed per sample as the square root of Simpson's diversity index over productive rearrangements. The immuneACCESS repertoire file appears here via TCRdb, limited to in-frame rearrangements. These files lack a portion of the clones; in checked studies, under half of the deficit traces to unresolved V genes, and the cause of the others is not known. The V and J calls and clone size were taken over from that table, and D and trimming were inferred from the DNA. The sample contains around 61,000 clones, roughly 89% of them found a single time. Jointly, the top ten make up under 45% of the sample.

On this clone itself: Its antigen is unknown. There are no base qualities to consult, and no much larger clone falls within one base.

Overall study outcomes, separate from this receptor: The quantity of clinical and demographic metadata differed by source and by participant and was supplied without curation.

Looking up the germline V gene yields CDR1 SGHVS and CDR2 FQNEAQ. Inclusive of the bounding cysteine and phenylalanine, the CDR3 is 15 residues long. Only the CDR3 region is kept as DNA, spanning 45 bases read in frame from base 1. Here V drops 2 bases and J drops 5 bases, and the junction holds 7 bases not matched to any gene. This sequence uses TRBV7-8 and TRBJ2-7; 9 bases in between match TRBD1. The origin of this receptor is a woman aged 55-70 years with COVID-19, enrolled during active disease. Input material: peripheral blood. The base sequence is TGTGCCAGCAGCTTAACCGGGACAGGGATCCACGAGCAGTACTTC. Its protein reads: CASSLTGTGIHEQYF.